This TCR beta chain was captured in a study of blood T cell repertoires in COVID-19. Study summary: Donors in the United States, Italy and Spain gave samples during acute or convalescent COVID-19. The cDNA or gDNA used as material had been derived from T cells, B-cell-depleted T cells, or PBMCs.

As handled by the study authors: Reference gene primer amplification gave nucleated cell count estimates. TCRdb's copy holds only in-frame clones and misses some; the assay was immunoSEQ multiplex PCR. D and trimming were read from the DNA, whereas the V and J calls and clone size are those reported in that table. The table lists 150,000 to 200,000 clones, around three quarters of them singletons. Germline V gives CDR1 LGHNA, CDR2 YSLEER. The junction had 9 bases not matched to a gene; V was cut back by 0 bases and J by 5 bases. CDR3 length equals 17 residues. The gene calls are TRBV4-3 and TRBJ2-5; 10 bases fit TRBD2. This clonotype was obtained from a man aged 60 to 75 with active or convalescent COVID-19. Sequenced material: peripheral blood. The CDR3 sequence is CASSQDLGSGRRETQYF. The DNA for the CDR3 is TGCGCCAGCAGCCAAGATCTTGGTAGCGGGAGGAGGGAGACCCAGTACTTC.